The clone carrying this TCR beta chain came up a few times. Its target is unknown. This specimen belongs to a study of blood T cells in healthy people across ages. Study-wide points: Unknown donor CMV status possibly confounded expanded clonotype changes. A strong correlation was seen between TCR beta diversity and naive T cell percentage.

The CDR3 extends over 15 amino acids. V trimming: 3 bases; J trimming: 5 bases; junction bases outside the gene matches: 8. Germline V gene lookup returns CDR1 LNHDA and CDR2 SQIVND (reference sequence). A J-beta primer mix and a sample-barcoded 5' primer were used in a second PCR of about 6 to 12 cycles. Each CDR3 protein is one row after TCRdb ran MiXCR on the 5' RACE reads. The sample yields over 450,000 distinct CDR3 sequences, 24% seen once. Healthy Russian Caucasian donors spanned ages about 6 to 95 years. The same specimen was also included in a second study, on T cells of mothers and their children. As reported in that work: A few healthy Caucasian mothers and their six children were the donors.

The chain has TRBV19 and TRBJ2-5; TRBD1 matches at 8 bases. The clonotype comes from a boy aged 5 to 17 in good health. Sequencing input: blood. DNA for the CDR3: TGTGCCAGTAGTATCGCGGCAGGGGGCCACGAGACCCAGTACTTC. This translates into CASSIAAGGHETQYF. Complete variable domain (other parts from reference TRBV19 and TRBJ2-5): DGGITQSPKYLFRKEGQNVTLSCEQNLNHDAMYWYRQDPGQGLRLIYYSQIVNDFQKGDIAEGYSVSREKKESFPLTVTSAQKNPTAFYLCASSIAAGGHETQYFGPGTRLLVL.